This T cell receptor beta chain was recorded in a study of CD8 T cells in Susac syndrome. Random-hexamer reverse transcription was applied to 0.5 to 1 ug RNA. The method of amplification for TCR beta CDR3 was immunoSEQ multiplex PCR, covering 54 Vbeta and 13 Jbeta. TCRdb analysed the immunoSEQ multiplex PCR reads with MiXCR anew, one entry per CDR3 protein. The table has some 95,000 distinct CDR3 sequences, 90% to 95% seen once; the top ten hold around 0.3%. CDR3 length equals 17 residues. Germline CDR1 is SGHVS and CDR2 is FNYEAQ. The J segment lost 2 bases and the V segment lost 1 base, leaving 9 bases of the junction unmatched. High-throughput TCR beta sequencing covered peripheral CD8+ and CD4+ T cells. TEMRA cells underwent FACS enrichment and CD8+ and CD4+ T cells underwent negative isolation.

The chain employs TRBV7-6 and TRBJ2-7; TRBD1 aligns across 9 bases. Sequencing was performed on CD8+ T cells from PBMCs. The origin of this receptor is a human donor in good health. CDR3 protein: CASSLGYWTGEAYEQYF. The CDR3 DNA follows: TGTGCCAGCAGCTTAGGGTATTGGACAGGGGAGGCCTACGAGCAGTACTTC.